The 10 T cell receptor beta chains in this list originate from one sample, sequenced in a study of T cell changes during pregnancy in multiple sclerosis. This table comes from immunoSEQ multiplex PCR, and its TCRdb copy is limited to in-frame clones, with some not included. The data contain around 66,000 clones, around 91% of them singletons. The sample here was peripheral blood, taken after pregnancy. Receptor source: a female donor in good health, enrolled as a control in a pregnancy study.

This clone appeared once. J is TRBJ1-2 and V is TRBV5-4; possible D gene TRBD1, 5 bases. The CDR3 is 13 residues long. Germline V CDR1 and CDR2: SGHNT, YYREEE (reference sequence). V was clipped by 4 bases and J by 7 bases, with 14 bases between them. CDR3 region: CASSRPGEGGYTF. CDR3 DNA sequence: TGTGCCAGCAGCCGTCCGGGGGAGGGTGGCTACACCTTC. Full variable domain (missing parts from reference TRBV5-4 and TRBJ1-2): ETGVTQSPTHLIKTRGQQVTLRCSSQSGHNTVSWYQQALGQGPQFIFQYYREEENGRGNFPPRFSGLQFPNYSSELNVNALELDDSALYLCASSRPGEGGYTFGSGTRLTVV.

The chain couples TRBV9 to TRBJ2-1; a weak D match, TRBD1 (6 bases). This CDR3 has 15 amino acids. Germline CDR1 SGDLS, CDR2 YYNGEE. The V gene lost 0 bases and the J gene lost 4 bases, with 11 bases spanning the gap. CDR3 bases: TGTGCCAGCAGCGTAGTCTGGGGGCCATACAATGAGCAGTTCTTC. This codes for CASSVVWGPYNEQFF.

The V gene is TRBV25-1, the J gene TRBJ2-5, with TRBD2 matching 8 bases. Germline CDR1 and CDR2: MGHDK and SYGVNS. V lost 7 bases, J lost 2 bases, and 3 bases stayed unmatched. There are 13 residues in the CDR3. CDR3 DNA sequence: TGTGCCAGCATCGGACTAGCACAAGAGACCCAGTACTTC. Encoded protein: CASIGLAQETQYF.

The genes are TRBV20-1 and TRBJ1-2; 7 bases line up with TRBD1. From germline, CDR1 is DFQATT and CDR2 SNEGSKA (reference sequence). V was clipped by 3 bases and J by 10 bases; unmatched bases: 5. This CDR3 is 11 amino acids long. DNA of the CDR3: TGCAGTGCTAGGGGCCAGGGGGACTACACCTTC. Translation gives CSARGQGDYTF.

This rearrangement joins TRBV7-3 to TRBJ2-5; perhaps TRBD2 as D (5 bases). Germline CDR1 is SGHTA and CDR2 is FQGTGA. Between the trimmed V and J ends, which lost 5 bases and 1 base, there was a span of 8 bases. The CDR3 sequence is 13 residues long. The CDR3 sequence: CASSPGIQETQYF. The CDR3 DNA sequence: TGTGCCAGCAGCCCGGGGATCCAAGAGACCCAGTACTTC.

This clone has just a few counts. V and J are TRBV5-6 and TRBJ2-2; the D is unclear. Trimming cost V 0 bases and J 8 bases, with 8 bases left between them. The V gene's germline CDR1 is SGHDT and CDR2 YYEEEE. The CDR3 covers 13 residues. CDR3 amino acids: CASSLEELGELFF. In nucleotides, the CDR3 is TGTGCCAGCAGCTTGGAAGAGCTGGGGGAGCTGTTTTTT.

This clone was observed a single time. This chain links TRBV7-3 with TRBJ2-2; 7 bases map to TRBD2. Germline CDR1 is SGHTA and CDR2 is FQGTGA. Trimming took 4 bases from V and 1 from J; bases not matched to a gene: 0. This CDR3 is built from 14 residues. CDR3 sequence (DNA): TGTGCCAGCAGCTGGGGGGGGAACACCGGGGAGCTGTTTTTT. Translating gives CASSWGGNTGELFF.

The CDR3, as DNA: TGTGCCTGGAGTGTACGCAGTGGAAACACCATATATTTT. Translating it yields CAWSVRSGNTIYF. This sequence joins TRBV30 and TRBJ1-3; D unresolved. V was cut by 0 bases and J by 3 bases, with 6 bases left in between. The V gene's germline CDR1 is GTSNPN and CDR2 SVGIG (reference sequence). The CDR3 is 13 residues long.

V is TRBV7-2 and J is TRBJ2-5; 7 positions match TRBD1. CDR3 length: 12 residues. Germline-derived CDR1 and CDR2 are SGHTA and FQGNSA. As DNA, the CDR3 is TGTGCTCTGGGACAGAATGGGGAGACCCAGTACTTC. As protein: CALGQNGETQYF.

The gene calls are TRBV11-3 and TRBJ1-3; no firm D call. Germline V gene lookup returns CDR1 SGHNT and CDR2 YENEEA. Trimming shortened V by 1 base and J by 2 bases, and 9 bases separated the two germline ends. This CDR3 has 15 residues. The CDR3: CASSLVSGTGNTIYF. In DNA, the CDR3 is TGTGCCAGCAGCTTAGTTTCGGGGACTGGAAACACCATATATTTT.